Below are 28 T cell receptor beta chains sequenced from a single sample in a study of T cell clonality in common variable immunodeficiency. Here immunoSEQ multiplex PCR was the method, and the copy in TCRdb shows in-frame clones only, minus some. The sample offers roughly 40,000 clones and no singletons, the top ten holding roughly 2.8%. Sequenced material: peripheral blood mononuclear cells. The receptors stem from a person aged 18-70 years in good health.

This clone was counted ten times or more. With the read ending 3 residues before the CDR3 end, the germline J gene is used to fill in that end. J is TRBJ2-1 and V is TRBV19, with 10 bases that match TRBD2. The CDR3 covers 17 residues. Germline assignment: CDR1 LNHDA and CDR2 SQIVND (reference sequence). Germline trimming cut 5 bases from V and 8 bases from J; bases unmatched to any gene: 15. CDR3 DNA (partial): TGTGCCAGTAGTCATCCTCGGTTCAGCGGGGGGGCGGATGAG. This sequence encodes CASSHPRFSGGADE. The whole CDR3 sequence is CASSHPRFSGGADEQFF.

Remarks on this clone: From the germline J gene comes the end of the CDR3, since the read stops 3 residues before it. The chain has TRBV20-1 and TRBJ2-7, with 9 nucleotides matching TRBD2. Per the germline V gene, CDR1 is DFQATT and CDR2 is SNEGSKA (reference sequence). J was trimmed by 5 bases and V by 3 bases; bases with no gene match: 8. This CDR3 contains 14 residues. The covered CDR3 bases are TGCAGTGCTAGTAGCCCGGGACTAGCACACGAG. Amino acid sequence: CSASSPGLAHE. The CDR3 as a whole reads CSASSPGLAHEQYF.

As concerns this clone: The read stops 3 residues short of the end of the CDR3; the missing end is completed from the germline J gene. The V and J genes are TRBV19 and TRBJ2-1; 8 positions agree with TRBD1. The CDR3 has 14 amino acids. Germline CDR1 reads LNHDA; CDR2 reads SQIVND (reference sequence). J lost 7 bases, V lost 4 bases, and 6 bases had no gene match. The chain's CDR3 is CASSKIGQGNEQFF. CDR3 DNA, as far as it was read: TGTGCCAGTAGTAAGATAGGACAGGGTAATGAG.

This clone was seen at least ten times. The read gets to within 3 residues of the CDR3 end, and the germline J gene fills in the rest. The chain combines TRBV5-1 with TRBJ2-1; D perhaps matches TRBD1 (6 bases). Germline V gives CDR1 SGHRS, CDR2 YFSETQ. This CDR3 comprises 16 residues. The ends were cut back, 4 bases at V and 4 bases at J, with 18 bases in the middle. The CDR3 bases that were read are TGCGCCAGCAGCCCATCCAGGGGATCCCTATACAATGAG. It is translated as CASSPSRGSLYNE. The whole CDR3 is CASSPSRGSLYNEQFF.

Of note for this clone: It differs at one base from a far larger clone, so likely a read error. Incomplete CDR3 DNA: TGCGGCAGCAGCGAAGGGACAAAGTACCAAGAGACC. Translating gives CGSSEGTKYQET. The whole CDR3 reads CGSSEGTKYQETQYF. The rearrangement joins TRBV5-1 to TRBJ2-5; tentative D call: TRBD1 (6 bases). The read ends 3 residues shy of where the CDR3 ends; the end is completed using the germline J gene. Germline CDR1 SGHRS, CDR2 YFSETQ. The CDR3 is 15 residues long.

This clone was counted ten times or more. The chain's CDR3 is CASSLEVGGRYNSPLHF. The sequenced part of the CDR3 DNA is TGTGCCAGCAGTTTAGAGGTCGGGGGGAGATATAATTCACCC. V usage is TRBV12-3 or TRBV12-4 and J usage is TRBJ1-6, with a tentative D call TRBD1 (5 bases). The CDR3 extends 3 residues past the end of the read, so its final part is completed from the germline J gene. V lost 1 base, J lost 4 bases, and 14 bases lay in between. The CDR3 totals 17 residues.

This clone showed up many times. The CDR3 extends 3 residues past the end of the read, so its final part is completed from the germline J gene. The genes are TRBV18 and TRBJ2-4; the D is unclear. There are 16 residues in the CDR3. The V gene lost 0 bases and the J gene lost 0 bases, with 9 bases spanning the gap. The germline CDR1 and CDR2 sequences are KGHSH and LQKENI. Incomplete CDR3 DNA: TGTGCCAGCTCACCACCTAACAGCATAGCCAAAAACATT. It translates to CASSPPNSIAKNI. The whole CDR3 reads CASSPPNSIAKNIQYF.

This clone occurred many times. The sequenced fragment ends 3 residues before the CDR3 boundary, so the rest is inferred from the germline J gene. The chain has TRBV10-1 and TRBJ2-7; D uncertain. CDR3 length equals 13 residues. Germline V gives CDR1 WNHNN, CDR2 SYGVQD (reference sequence). V was trimmed by 3 bases and J by 2 bases, leaving 8 bases between them. Incomplete CDR3 DNA: TGCGCCAGCAGTGATACAGTAGCCTACGAG. This encodes CASSDTVAYE. The whole CDR3 reads CASSDTVAYEQYF.

This clone has at least ten counts. The read terminates 3 residues ahead of where the CDR3 ends, so the germline J gene completes it. V and J are TRBV19 and TRBJ2-1, with 7 bases that match TRBD2. The germline gives CDR1 LNHDA, CDR2 SQIVND (reference sequence). This CDR3 comprises 15 residues. With V trimmed by 2 bases and J by 9 bases, 10 bases remained unmatched. The CDR3 loop reads CASSISGGRGSEQFF. The sequenced part of the CDR3 DNA is TGTGCCAGTAGTATATCCGGCGGGAGAGGCTCTGAG.

This clone was observed at least ten times. The CDR3 end lies 3 residues beyond the end of the read and is filled in from the germline J gene. V usage is TRBV30 and J usage is TRBJ1-2; no clear D. In germline, CDR1 is GTSNPN, CDR2 SVGIG (reference sequence). V shed 6 bases and J shed 5 bases, with 7 bases lying between them. There are 10 residues in the CDR3. CDR3 bases read: TGTGCCTGTAGTTCTTATGGC. It yields the protein CACSSYG. The whole CDR3 reads CACSSYGYTF. The whole variable domain, remainder taken from reference TRBV30 and TRBJ1-2, is SQTIHQWPATLVQPVGSPLSLECTVEGTSNPNLYWYRQAAGRGLQLLFYSVGIGQISSEVPQNLSASRPQDRQFILSSKKLLLSDSGFYLCACSSYGYTFGSGTRLTVV.

This clone was found many times. The read stops 3 residues short of the end of the CDR3; the missing end is completed from the germline J gene. The chain couples TRBV19 to TRBJ2-1; TRBD2 agrees at 9 bases. CDR1 is LNHDA and CDR2 is SQIVND in the germline V gene (reference sequence). The length of the CDR3 is 15 residues. V lost 10 bases to trimming and J lost 4 bases; unmatched junction nucleotides: 11. The CDR3 DNA, read in part, is TGTGCCACCCTTCGTCCGGGACTAGCTTACAATGAG. Its translation: CATLRPGLAYNE. From start to end, the CDR3 is CATLRPGLAYNEQFF.

This clone was found many times. The sequenced fragment ends 3 residues before the CDR3 boundary, so the rest is inferred from the germline J gene. This chain uses TRBV5-1 with TRBJ2-5; 11 bases are shared with TRBD1. Germline V gene sequence: CDR1 SGHRS, CDR2 YFSETQ. The CDR3 contains 16 residues. V gave up 4 bases and J gave up 4 bases; unmatched junction bases: 9. This CDR3 is CASSRGGQGARETQYF. The DNA read from the CDR3 is TGCGCCAGCAGCAGGGGCGGACAGGGGGCCAGAGAGACC.

This clone was picked up many times. The read terminates 3 residues ahead of where the CDR3 ends, so the germline J gene completes it. The chain combines TRBV20-1 with TRBJ2-3, with D tentatively TRBD2 (5 bases). CDR3 size: 14 residues. CDR1 and CDR2 (germline): DFQATT, SNEGSKA (reference sequence). Trimming removed 3 bases from V and 6 bases from J, with 16 bases in between. This chain's CDR3 is CSASAGTSGDTQYF. CDR3 DNA (partial): TGCAGTGCTAGCGCGGGTACCTCGGGGGATACG.

This clone was observed at least ten times. The read ends 3 residues early relative to the CDR3; the germline J gene fills the gap. The chain couples TRBV18 to TRBJ2-1, with D possibly TRBD2 on 5 matching bases. Trimming pared 5 bases from V and 9 bases from J, leaving 17 bases between. Germline V gene lookup returns CDR1 KGHSH and CDR2 LQKENI. This CDR3 comprises 14 residues. The CDR3 spells CASSSLEGAGEQFF. The sequenced CDR3 bases are TGTGCCAGCTCATCCCTCGAGGGCGCTGGTGAG.

This clone came up many times. The CDR3 sequence is CASSRLQGTSGKETQYF. The covered CDR3 bases are TGCGCCAGCAGCCGTCTACAGGGGACTAGCGGAAAAGAGACG. This sequence joins TRBV5-1 and TRBJ2-3; the match to TRBD2 covers 11 bases. From the germline J gene comes the end of the CDR3, since the read stops 3 residues before it. Germline CDR1 and CDR2: SGHRS and YFSETQ. This CDR3 spans 17 amino acids.

The sample holds many counts of this clone. The read terminates 3 residues before the CDR3 end, so the remaining end is supplied by the germline J gene. The genes are TRBV10-3 and TRBJ2-3; D may be TRBD2 (6 bases). Per the germline V gene, CDR1 is ENHRY and CDR2 is SYGVKD. V lost 10 bases and J lost 3, with 8 bases in between. This CDR3 contains 11 residues. CDR3 bases read: TGTGCCACCGGACTAACAGATACG. Protein: CATGLTDT. The whole CDR3 is CATGLTDTQYF.

Ten or more counts support this clone. The sequence runs out 3 residues before the end of the CDR3; the remainder is reconstructed from the germline J gene. The chain employs TRBV10-3 and TRBJ2-7; D gene unclear. The V and J ends lost 3 bases and 3 bases respectively, with 9 bases between them. This CDR3 contains 13 residues. CDR1 and CDR2 (germline): ENHRY, SYGVKD. The CDR3 sequence is CAISDYSIYEQYF. Partial CDR3 DNA: TGTGCCATCAGTGATTACAGTATCTACGAG.

This clone has a handful of counts. The sequenced fragment ends 3 residues before the CDR3 boundary, so the rest is inferred from the germline J gene. V usage is TRBV7-8 and J usage is TRBJ2-7; 8 bases fit TRBD2. V trimming: 4 bases; J trimming: 6 bases; junction bases outside the gene matches: 14. The CDR3 extends over 16 amino acids. Germline V gives CDR1 SGHVS, CDR2 FQNEAQ. The CDR3 region is CASSSTSGGRGGEQYF. CDR3 DNA, as far as it was read: TGTGCCAGCAGCTCTACTAGCGGAGGTCGGGGGGGCGAG.

Ten or more counts support this clone. The read ends 3 residues before the CDR3 terminus; that terminus is restored from the germline J gene. This chain connects TRBV18 to TRBJ1-2; 8 bases are a match to TRBD1. The CDR3 runs to 16 residues. CDR1 and CDR2 (germline): KGHSH, LQKENI. With V trimmed by 6 bases and J by 4 bases, 13 bases remained unmatched. CDR3: CASSTNRGTVSYGYTF. CDR3 DNA (partial): TGTGCCAGCTCGACGAACAGGGGGACAGTCTCCTATGGC.

This clone was seen ten or more times. The read finishes 3 residues shy of the CDR3 end, and the germline J gene is used to complete it. This sequence joins TRBV19 and TRBJ2-2; D may be TRBD1 (6 bases). The CDR3 consists of 13 residues. The V end was cut by 4 bases, the J end by 4 bases, with 7 bases between. Germline V gene sequence: CDR1 LNHDA, CDR2 SQIVND (reference sequence). The part of the CDR3 DNA that was read is TGTGCCAGTAGTACACAGGGCACCGGGGAG. It specifies CASSTQGTGE. The complete CDR3 reads CASSTQGTGELFF.

This clone was seen ten or more times. The read stops 3 residues short of the end of the CDR3; the missing end is completed from the germline J gene. J is TRBJ1-1 and V is TRBV7-9, with D unresolved. The V end lost 2 bases, the J end lost 0 bases, and 7 bases lay between the germline ends. The CDR3 loop spans 14 amino acids. Germline V gene sequence: CDR1 SEHNR, CDR2 FQNEAQ (reference sequence). CDR3 in amino acids: CASSLKQMNTEAFF. The sequenced CDR3 bases are TGTGCCAGCAGCTTAAAACAGATGAACACTGAA.

In its sample, this clone was seen many times. CDR3 sequence: CASSPDRGTNTEAFF. CDR3 bases read: TGTGCCAGCAGCCCGGACAGAGGAACAAATACTGAA. The chain couples TRBV11-3 to TRBJ1-1; possibly TRBD1 for D (6 bases). The read ends 3 residues early relative to the CDR3; the germline J gene fills the gap. The CDR3 sequence is 15 residues long. V shed 5 bases and J shed 5 bases, with 18 bases lying between them. The V gene's germline CDR1 is SGHNT and CDR2 YENEEA.

This clone was recorded at least ten times. CDR3 residues: CASSERGATDTQYF. The DNA read from the CDR3 is TGTGCCAGCAGTGAGCGGGGGGCCACAGATACG. This sequence joins TRBV6-4 and TRBJ2-3; TRBD2 agrees at 8 bases. The read ends 3 residues early relative to the CDR3; the germline J gene fills the gap. CDR1 MRHNA and CDR2 SNTAGT come from the germline V gene. The CDR3 is 14 residues long. The V and J ends lost 3 bases and 2 bases, in that order; junction bases with no gene match: 1.

This clone was found a few times. Coverage ceases 3 residues before the CDR3 finishes, and the germline J gene fills in the end. This chain joins TRBV2 and TRBJ2-7; D not certain. The V gene's germline CDR1 is SNHLY and CDR2 FYNNEI. This CDR3 region has 12 residues. The V gene lost 6 bases and the J gene lost 0 bases, with 6 bases spanning the gap. CDR3 amino acids: CASRAPSYEQYF. Partial CDR3 DNA: TGTGCCAGCAGGGCCCCCTCCTACGAG.

This clone came up many times. CDR3 region: CASSFTRQGLGALHF. The part of the CDR3 DNA that was read is TGTGCCAGCAGTTTCACAAGACAGGGCCTCGGGGCC. The J gene is TRBJ1-6, the V gene TRBV7-9; 7 bases are a match to TRBD1. The read terminates 3 residues before the CDR3 end, so the remaining end is supplied by the germline J gene. This CDR3 contains 15 residues. Looked up from germline, CDR1 is SEHNR and CDR2 is FQNEAQ (reference sequence).

In this sample, this clone turned up many times. The read is 3 residues too short to cover the CDR3 end, so that end is filled in from the germline J gene. V is TRBV20-1 and J is TRBJ1-1, with 8 bases aligning to TRBD1. The germline CDR1 and CDR2 sequences are DFQATT and SNEGSKA (reference sequence). V was clipped by 1 base and J by 1 base; unmatched bases: 2. The CDR3 has 14 residues. The covered CDR3 bases are TGCAGTGCTAGAGTAGGACAGGGGAACACTGAA. Translating gives CSARVGQGNTE. The entire CDR3 protein is CSARVGQGNTEAFF.

This clone was seen many times. The missing CDR3 end, 3 residues past where the read stops, is filled in from the germline J gene. This chain connects TRBV20-1 to TRBJ2-7; 8 positions match TRBD2. This CDR3 region has 13 residues. Germline V gene data show CDR1 as DFQATT and CDR2 as SNEGSKA (reference sequence). Trimming removed 6 bases from V and 1 base from J; junction bases left unmatched: 5. The covered CDR3 bases are TGCAGTGCGGGTAGCGGGACTTCCTACGAG. Residues: CSAGSGTSYE. The CDR3 as a whole reads CSAGSGTSYEQYF.

This clone has a count of ten or more. The read finishes 3 residues shy of the CDR3 end, and the germline J gene is used to complete it. The V call is TRBV7-9, the J call TRBJ2-1; 14 bases match TRBD2. This CDR3 has 15 residues. J gave up 6 bases and V 5 bases, and 3 bases lay outside the gene matches. Germline V gene sequence: CDR1 SEHNR, CDR2 FQNEAQ (reference sequence). The CDR3 bases that were read are TGTGCCAGCAGCGGGGGACTAGCGGGGGCCAATGAG. It codes for CASSGGLAGANE. The whole CDR3 sequence is CASSGGLAGANEQFF.